Below, 25 T cell receptor beta chains from the same sample are listed, as sequenced in a study of CD8+ T cells in alopecia areata listed by TCRdb under 2018. The library was produced with the immunoSEQ multiplex PCR assay. For TCR sequencing, RNA was extracted from every sample and reverse transcribed into cDNA to serve as template. TCRdb's version of the immuneACCESS table is confined to in-frame rearrangements and falls short of the full clone set. An unresolved V gene accounts for under half of the shortfall where checked; the remainder is of unknown origin. Present in this sample are approximately 120,000 clones, roughly 50% of which were seen just once. The ten largest account for more than 9% of the sample. The specimen was NKG2D-low CD8+ T cells sorted from blood. Interpreted using the paper, the cell subset or site label stands for: sorted CD8+ NKG2D-low blood T cells. The receptors were gathered from a human donor with alopecia areata.

V and J are TRBV5-1 and TRBJ2-2; TRBD2 matches at 7 bases. This CDR3 spans 14 amino acids. CDR1 and CDR2 (germline): SGHRS, YFSETQ. V lost 6 bases to trimming and J lost 1 base; unmatched junction nucleotides: 3. CDR3: CASTGGLNTGELFF. CDR3 bases: TGCGCCAGCACGGGGGGACTGAACACCGGGGAGCTGTTTTTT.

This clone came up a few times. The chain recombines TRBV28 with TRBJ2-7, with 8 bases that match TRBD1. The CDR3 contains 14 residues. Germline V CDR1 and CDR2: MDHEN, SYDVKM. Trimming cost V 4 bases and J 1 base; bases outside gene matches: 3. The CDR3 here is CASSSRDRSYEQYF. The CDR3 DNA reads TGTGCCAGCAGTTCCCGGGACAGGTCCTACGAGCAGTACTTC.

The V call is TRBV4-1, the J call TRBJ1-2; 12 bases fit TRBD1. The trim removed 1 base at V and 4 bases at J, leaving 1 base unmatched. Per the germline V gene, CDR1 is MGHRA and CDR2 is YSYEKL. The CDR3 runs 15 residues. CDR3 protein: CASSQVGQGAYGYTF. The CDR3 DNA reads TGCGCCAGCAGCCAAGTGGGACAGGGGGCCTATGGCTACACCTTC.

This clone has only a few counts. The V and J genes are TRBV14 and TRBJ2-7; D gene ambiguous. The CDR3 extends over 11 amino acids. Deletions cut 5 bases from V and 4 bases from J, with 6 bases between. CDR1 is SGHDN and CDR2 is FVKESK in the germline V gene. Here the CDR3 DNA reads TGTGCCAGCAGCGTGGCTTACGAGCAGTACTTC. Protein: CASSVAYEQYF. The variable domain in full, with the rest retrieved from reference TRBV14 and TRBJ2-7, is EAGVTQFPSHSVIEKGQTVTLRCDPISGHDNLYWYRRVMGKEIKFLLHFVKESKQDESGMPNNRFLAERTGGTYSTLKVQPAELEDSGVYFCASSVAYEQYFGPGTRLTVT.

This clone turned up a few times. The same CDR3 also results from other DNA sequences found in this sample. The chain links TRBV30 to TRBJ2-7; no clear D gene. V was shortened by 0 bases and J by 3 bases, with 6 bases between the two germline ends. CDR3 size: 12 residues. In germline, CDR1 is GTSNPN, CDR2 SVGIG (reference sequence). CDR3 nucleotides: TGTGCCTGGAGTGTAAGGCTCTACGAGCAGTACTTC. Translation gives CAWSVRLYEQYF.

The chain carries TRBV20-1 and TRBJ1-2, with D uncertain. In germline, CDR1 is DFQATT, CDR2 SNEGSKA (reference sequence). The CDR3 contains 10 residues. V was pared by 7 bases and J by 3 bases, with 6 bases between. The CDR3 DNA is TGCAGTGTCTTAGACTATGGCTACACCTTC. This encodes CSVLDYGYTF.

V usage is TRBV28 and J usage is TRBJ2-6; D might be TRBD2 (5 bases). The germline V gene has CDR1 MDHEN and CDR2 SYDVKM. There are 13 residues in the CDR3. CDR3 amino acids: CAHGMSGANVLTF. The CDR3 nucleotides are TGTGCTCACGGGATGTCTGGGGCCAACGTCCTGACTTTC.

The chain uses TRBV28 and TRBJ2-5; 7 positions match TRBD1. After removal of 4 bases from V and 3 bases from J, the junction contained 11 bases not matched to a gene. The CDR3 loop spans 16 amino acids. Per the germline V gene, CDR1 is MDHEN and CDR2 is SYDVKM. The CDR3 DNA sequence: TGTGCCAGCAGTTCTGACTGGACCGGGACAGAAGAGACCCAGTACTTC. Amino acid sequence: CASSSDWTGTEETQYF.

This CDR3 is CSVEGTSGSGNEQFF. CDR3 bases: TGCAGCGTTGAGGGGACTAGCGGGAGTGGCAATGAGCAGTTCTTC. The chain uses TRBV29-1 and TRBJ2-1; 14 nucleotides match TRBD2. This CDR3 has 15 amino acids. In germline, CDR1 is SQVTM, CDR2 ANQGSEA. The ends lost 3 bases at V and 6 bases at J; junction bases unmatched: 4.

This sequence joins TRBV29-1 and TRBJ2-7; TRBD1 might be the D (6 bases). V was shortened by 1 base and J by 4 bases, with 14 bases between the two germline ends. The length of the CDR3 is 14 residues. Germline lookup yields CDR1 SQVTM and CDR2 ANQGSEA. In DNA, the CDR3 is TGCAGCGTTGAAGGGCCAGGACAGCGGTACGAGCAGTACTTC. Translated: CSVEGPGQRYEQYF.

The chain combines TRBV29-1 with TRBJ2-3; D remains unclear. The germline gives CDR1 SQVTM, CDR2 ANQGSEA. This CDR3 has 13 residues. V lost 3 bases and J lost 2, with 9 bases in between. CDR3 nucleotides: TGCAGCGTTGACATACCGATCACAGATACGCAGTATTTT. Encoded protein: CSVDIPITDTQYF.

The chain is built from TRBV29-1 and TRBJ2-1, with D maybe TRBD1 (6 bases). The ends were cut back, 4 bases at V and 0 bases at J, with 16 bases in the middle. Per germline, CDR1 SQVTM and CDR2 ANQGSEA. The CDR3 is 16 residues long. The CDR3 spells CSVVAATRGSYNEQFF. CDR3 coding DNA: TGCAGCGTTGTTGCCGCCACCAGGGGCTCCTACAATGAGCAGTTCTTC.

This clone turned up a few times. The rearrangement joins TRBV29-1 to TRBJ2-7; maybe TRBD1 (8 bases). Germline V gene lookup returns CDR1 SQVTM and CDR2 ANQGSEA. The ends were cut back, 3 bases at V and 3 bases at J, with 12 bases in the middle. The CDR3 totals 13 residues. The CDR3 DNA is TGCAGCGTTGAGGACAGGGAGGGCTACGAGCAGTACTTC. The encoded protein is CSVEDREGYEQYF.

This chain links TRBV5-1 with TRBJ2-1; D unclear. Per germline, CDR1 SGHRS and CDR2 YFSETQ. The CDR3 covers 12 residues. V lost 2 bases and J 9 bases, leaving 9 bases between the germline ends. The chain's CDR3 is CASSFTSSEQFF. The CDR3 DNA is TGCGCCAGCAGCTTCACATCGAGTGAGCAGTTCTTC.

This chain links TRBV7-9 with TRBJ1-5; maybe TRBD1 (6 bases). Germline V lookup: CDR1 SEHNR, CDR2 FQNEAQ (reference sequence). This CDR3 has 15 residues. Between the trimmed V and J ends, which lost 1 base and 9 bases, there was a span of 16 bases. Here the CDR3 reads CASSLGGQSGRPQHF. CDR3 nucleotide sequence: TGTGCCAGCAGCTTAGGAGGACAGTCGGGGAGGCCCCAGCATTTT.

The DNA for the CDR3 is TGTGCCAGCAGCGGAGAATCCATGACATCCCGCTCCTACGAGCAGTACTTC. This translates into CASSGESMTSRSYEQYF. V and J are TRBV7-9 and TRBJ2-7; D not certain. Germline V CDR1 and CDR2: SEHNR, FQNEAQ (reference sequence). This CDR3 is built from 17 residues. Trimming cost V 5 bases and J 0 bases, with 20 bases left between them.

This clone was seen a few times. V and J are TRBV5-6 and TRBJ2-7; D may be TRBD2 (6 bases). This CDR3 is built from 15 residues. The ends were cut back, 2 bases at V and 2 bases at J, with 14 bases in the middle. CDR1 is SGHDT, CDR2 YYEEEE, per germline. The CDR3 loop reads CASSFWGVLAYEQYF. CDR3 bases: TGTGCCAGCAGCTTCTGGGGGGTTCTCGCCTACGAGCAGTACTTC.

CDR3 in amino acids: CASSLTGGSLGYTF. As DNA, the CDR3 is TGTGCCAGCAGCTTGACAGGGGGTAGTCTAGGCTACACCTTC. The chain joins TRBV7-2 to TRBJ1-2, with 9 bases that match TRBD1. V lost 3 bases and J lost 8; bases outside the gene matches: 7. Germline CDR1 SGHTA, CDR2 FQGNSA. The CDR3 totals 14 residues.

The chain uses TRBV11-3 and TRBJ2-3; TRBD2 agrees at 7 bases. Germline CDR1 reads SGHNT; CDR2 reads YENEEA. Trimming cost V 5 bases and J 6 bases; bases outside gene matches: 11. The CDR3 totals 15 residues. The CDR3 loop is CASSRRGEGQDTQYF. CDR3 nucleotide sequence: TGTGCCAGCAGCCGACGGGGGGAGGGCCAGGATACGCAGTATTTT.

This rearrangement joins TRBV23-1 to TRBJ2-5; 10 bases agree with TRBD2. Being an ORF, TRBV23-1 has a function that is uncertain. This CDR3 is built from 15 residues. Trimming took 2 bases from V and 3 from J; bases not matched to a gene: 3. The CDR3 bases are TGCGCCAGCAGTCAACTAGCGGGAGACAAAGAGACCCAGTACTTC. This translates into CASSQLAGDKETQYF.

J is TRBJ2-2 and V is TRBV5-6, with D maybe TRBD1 (5 bases). Germline assignment: CDR1 SGHDT and CDR2 YYEEEE. With 0 bases removed from V and 7 bases from J, the gap between germline ends came to 16 bases. The CDR3 runs 16 residues. Here the CDR3 reads CASSLELPGQFGELFF. CDR3 DNA: TGTGCCAGCAGCTTGGAACTTCCTGGACAATTCGGGGAGCTGTTTTTT.

CDR3 protein: CASSFDTDTQYF. The CDR3 coding sequence is TGCGCCAGCAGCTTTGACACAGATACGCAGTATTTT. This rearrangement joins TRBV5-1 to TRBJ2-3; D gene uncertain. Trimming shortened V by 2 bases and J by 2 bases, and 3 bases separated the two germline ends. Germline V gives CDR1 SGHRS, CDR2 YFSETQ. This CDR3 contains 12 residues. Together with reference TRBV5-1 and TRBJ2-3, the CDR3 gives the full variable domain: KAGVTQTPRYLIKTRGQQVTLSCSPISGHRSVSWYQQTPGQGLQFLFEYFSETQRNKGNFPGRFSGRQFSNSRSEMNVSTLELGDSALYLCASSFDTDTQYFGPGTRLTVL.

This clone was found a few times. The chain employs TRBV7-3 and TRBJ2-7, with TRBD1 matching 7 bases. CDR3 length: 16 amino acids. Unmatched junction bases numbered 13, after V lost 5 bases and J lost 3 bases. Germline-derived CDR1 and CDR2 are SGHTA and FQGTGA. The CDR3 reads CASSPTMTGKLYEQYF. The DNA of the CDR3 is TGTGCCAGCAGCCCGACTATGACAGGGAAACTCTACGAGCAGTACTTC.

In this sample, this clone turned up a few times. The V call is TRBV29-1, the J call TRBJ2-3; D is unclear. V dropped 0 bases and J dropped 2 bases, with 6 bases sitting between them. Germline V gives CDR1 SQVTM, CDR2 ANQGSEA. The CDR3 runs 13 residues. The chain's CDR3 is CSVEDPVTDTQYF. CDR3 in DNA: TGCAGCGTTGAAGATCCAGTCACAGATACGCAGTATTTT.

The chain couples TRBV29-1 to TRBJ2-3, with a tentative D call TRBD1 (5 bases). CDR3 length: 14 amino acids. From germline, CDR1 is SQVTM and CDR2 ANQGSEA. V lost 6 bases to trimming and J lost 1 base, with 14 bases between them. This CDR3 reads CSVWTPGRTDTQYF. The CDR3 region has the DNA TGCAGCGTCTGGACACCCGGGCGCACAGATACGCAGTATTTT.